The rows below give T cell receptor beta chains drawn from one sample of a study of cytomegalovirus exposure and HLA in healthy donors. The repertoire was sequenced with immunoSEQ multiplex PCR; TCRdb's copy has only in-frame clones and lacks some. The sample comprises around 79,000 clones, 60% to 75% of which are singletons, and about 15% rests with the top ten. Sequenced: PBMCs. Receptors were obtained from a woman aged 40 to 55 in good health and CMV-seropositive. The CDR3 runs from the conserved cysteine through the conserved F or W. Each record gives: V gene, J gene, D gene, clone size, CDR3 DNA, CDR3 protein. D genes are given only for firm matches. Clone size appears in some rows only: once, few, many, or a class for an expanded clone.

v_call: TRBV30; j_call: TRBJ1-2; d_call: TRBD1; clone_size: -; cdr3_nt: TGTGCCTGGAGTAAACAACAGGGGTTAGATGGCTACACCTTC; cdr3_aa: CAWSKQQGLDGYTF
v_call: TRBV6-5; j_call: TRBJ1-1; d_call: TRBD1; clone_size: -; cdr3_nt: TGTGCCAGCAGTCAAGGGGGGCCGACAGGGACTGAAGCTTTCTTT; cdr3_aa: CASSQGGPTGTEAFF
v_call: TRBV25-1; j_call: TRBJ2-2; d_call: -; clone_size: -; cdr3_nt: TGTGCCAGCAGTGTAATAGCGGTCGCGAACACCGGGGAGCTGTTTTTT; cdr3_aa: CASSVIAVANTGELFF
v_call: TRBV4-3; j_call: TRBJ2-3; d_call: TRBD2; clone_size: few; cdr3_nt: TGCGCCAGCAGCCATAGCGGGACGGCAACAGATACGCAGTATTTT; cdr3_aa: CASSHSGTATDTQYF
v_call: TRBV6-5; j_call: TRBJ1-4; d_call: -; clone_size: few; cdr3_nt: TGTGCCAGCACCCCCAATCCCACTGTTAATGAAAAACTGTTTTTT; cdr3_aa: CASTPNPTVNEKLFF
v_call: TRBV4-3; j_call: TRBJ2-1; d_call: -; clone_size: -; cdr3_nt: TGCGCCAGCAGCATAAACAGGGACGGAACCTACAATGAGCAGTTCTTC; cdr3_aa: CASSINRDGTYNEQFF
v_call: TRBV4-3; j_call: TRBJ2-5; d_call: TRBD1; clone_size: few; cdr3_nt: TGCGCCAGCAGCCAAAGCTCCAGGGGGTCCCAAGAGACCCAGTACTTC; cdr3_aa: CASSQSSRGSQETQYF
v_call: TRBV28; j_call: TRBJ2-7; d_call: -; clone_size: -; cdr3_nt: TGTGCCAGCAGTACACCACAGGGCTCCTACGAGCAGTACTTC; cdr3_aa: CASSTPQGSYEQYF
v_call: TRBV9; j_call: TRBJ1-1; d_call: TRBD1; clone_size: -; cdr3_nt: TGTGCCAGCAGTCCAGGTTGGGACAGGGAGGTTGGGGCTGAAGCTTTCTTT; cdr3_aa: CASSPGWDREVGAEAFF
v_call: TRBV4-2; j_call: TRBJ2-6; d_call: TRBD2; clone_size: -; cdr3_nt: TGTGCCAGCAGCCAAGACCAACTAGCGGGGGCTGGGGCCAACGTCCTGACTTTC; cdr3_aa: CASSQDQLAGAGANVLTF
v_call: TRBV7-7; j_call: TRBJ1-3; d_call: -; clone_size: -; cdr3_nt: TGTGCCAGCAGCTTAGCAGGAGACGGAAACACCATATATTTT; cdr3_aa: CASSLAGDGNTIYF
v_call: TRBV7-2; j_call: TRBJ2-1; d_call: -; clone_size: -; cdr3_nt: TGTGCCAGCAGCTTAGCGATCTCGGGGGATGAGCAGTTCTTC; cdr3_aa: CASSLAISGDEQFF
v_call: TRBV4-3; j_call: TRBJ1-5; d_call: -; clone_size: few; cdr3_nt: TGCGCCAGCAGCCAACGCGGCCATCAGCCCCAGCATTTT; cdr3_aa: CASSQRGHQPQHF
v_call: TRBV6-6; j_call: TRBJ1-5; d_call: TRBD1; clone_size: -; cdr3_nt: TGTGCCAGCAACTCGGGACAGGGGAATCAGCCCCAGCATTTT; cdr3_aa: CASNSGQGNQPQHF
v_call: TRBV7-2; j_call: TRBJ2-5; d_call: TRBD1; clone_size: few; cdr3_nt: TGTGCCAGCAGCCAGGGGGTAGAAGAGACCCAGTACTTC; cdr3_aa: CASSQGVEETQYF
v_call: TRBV7-2; j_call: TRBJ1-1; d_call: -; clone_size: -; cdr3_nt: TGTGCCAGCAGCTCCGGGATCCTTGGCGGGACTGAAGCTTTCTTT; cdr3_aa: CASSSGILGGTEAFF
v_call: TRBV5-4; j_call: TRBJ2-7; d_call: TRBD1; clone_size: few; cdr3_nt: TGTGCCAGCAGCCCGGGACAGCGTCCCTACGAGCAGTACTTC; cdr3_aa: CASSPGQRPYEQYF
v_call: TRBV30; j_call: TRBJ2-7; d_call: TRBD2; clone_size: -; cdr3_nt: TGTGCCGCTAGCGGGCGGGGGGAGCAGTACTTC; cdr3_aa: CAASGRGEQYF
v_call: TRBV6-1; j_call: TRBJ1-2; d_call: -; clone_size: -; cdr3_nt: TGTGCCAGCAGTGAAGGCCCGGGAAACTATGGCTACACCTTC; cdr3_aa: CASSEGPGNYGYTF
v_call: TRBV29-1; j_call: TRBJ1-2; d_call: -; clone_size: -; cdr3_nt: TGCAGCGTGACACGTACTAACTATGGCTACACCTTC; cdr3_aa: CSVTRTNYGYTF
v_call: TRBV9; j_call: TRBJ1-1; d_call: TRBD1; clone_size: -; cdr3_nt: TGTGCCAGCAGCGTACTGGACAGGGTCAACACTGAAGCTTTCTTT; cdr3_aa: CASSVLDRVNTEAFF
v_call: TRBV6-5; j_call: TRBJ1-1; d_call: TRBD1; clone_size: -; cdr3_nt: TGTGCCAGCAGTAGGGACAGAATCAGTGAAGCTTTCTTT; cdr3_aa: CASSRDRISEAFF
v_call: TRBV11-2; j_call: TRBJ2-5; d_call: -; clone_size: -; cdr3_nt: TGTGCCAGCAGCTTGGGGGACGGGGGTTCGTGGACCCAGTACTTC; cdr3_aa: CASSLGDGGSWTQYF